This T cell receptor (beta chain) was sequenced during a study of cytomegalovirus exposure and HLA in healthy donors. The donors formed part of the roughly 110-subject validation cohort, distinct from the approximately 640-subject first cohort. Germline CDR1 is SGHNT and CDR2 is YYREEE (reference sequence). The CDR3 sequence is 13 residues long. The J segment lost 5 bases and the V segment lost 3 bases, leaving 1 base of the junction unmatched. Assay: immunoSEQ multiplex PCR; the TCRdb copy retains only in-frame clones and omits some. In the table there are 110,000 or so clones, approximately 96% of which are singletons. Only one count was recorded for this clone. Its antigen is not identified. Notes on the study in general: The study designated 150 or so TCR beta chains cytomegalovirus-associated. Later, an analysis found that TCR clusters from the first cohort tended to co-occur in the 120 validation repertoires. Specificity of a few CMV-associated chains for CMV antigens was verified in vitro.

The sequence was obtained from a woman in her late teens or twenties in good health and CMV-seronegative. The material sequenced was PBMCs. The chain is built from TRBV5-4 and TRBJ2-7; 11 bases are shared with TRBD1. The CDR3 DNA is TGTGCCAGCAGCTGGGACAGGGGGAACGAGCAGTACTTC. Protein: CASSWDRGNEQYF.